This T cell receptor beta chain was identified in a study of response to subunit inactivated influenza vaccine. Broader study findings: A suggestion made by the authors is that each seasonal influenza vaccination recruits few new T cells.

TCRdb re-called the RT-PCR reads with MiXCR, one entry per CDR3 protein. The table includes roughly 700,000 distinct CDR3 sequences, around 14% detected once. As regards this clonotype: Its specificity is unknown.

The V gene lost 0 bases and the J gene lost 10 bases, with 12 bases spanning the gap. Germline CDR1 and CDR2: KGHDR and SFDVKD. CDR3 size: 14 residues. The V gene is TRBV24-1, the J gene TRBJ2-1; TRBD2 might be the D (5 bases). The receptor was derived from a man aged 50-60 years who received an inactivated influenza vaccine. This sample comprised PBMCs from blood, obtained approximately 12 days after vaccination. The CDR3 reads CATSDLRGEGEQFF. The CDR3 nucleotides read TGTGCCACCAGTGATTTGCGGGGAGAGGGAGAGCAGTTCTTC.